This TCR beta chain was sequenced during a study of T cell responses to AZD1222 COVID-19 vaccine. Points from the study as a whole: CD4 TCRs linked to vaccination spanned spike, dominating at 160-218 and 743-854.

CDR1 is MNHEY and CDR2 is SVGAGI in the germline V gene. This CDR3 spans 13 amino acids. V was cut by 8 bases and J by 5 bases, with 13 bases left in between. As to this clone: The antigen is unknown.

Assay used: immunoSEQ multiplex PCR; TCRdb lists only in-frame clones, some missing. The sample spans over 120,000 clones; the ten largest clones claim around 2.4%. The sequenced sample consisted of peripheral blood. The chain joins TRBV6-5 to TRBJ1-5; D is uncertain. This receptor was taken from an adult in good health. The CDR3 sequence: CASDIKGDQPQHF. The CDR3, as DNA: TGTGCCAGCGATATTAAAGGAGATCAGCCCCAGCATTTT.